The 7 T cell receptor beta chains below come from one sample, sequenced in a study of blood T cell repertoires in COVID-19. The table came from immunoSEQ multiplex PCR; TCRdb's copy has only in-frame clones and leaves some out. The data contain around 100,000 clones, roughly 90% of them seen just once; the ten biggest clones take up 4% to 5.5%. Sequences were obtained from peripheral blood. These receptor sequences come from a woman aged 45-60 years with COVID-19, enrolled during active disease.

The CDR3 sequence is CSVRRGGELLDEQFF. The CDR3 nucleotides are TGCAGCGTGAGACGCGGGGGGGAGTTGTTGGATGAGCAGTTCTTC. The V and J genes are TRBV29-1 and TRBJ2-1, with TRBD2 identical over 9 bases. Per germline, CDR1 SQVTM and CDR2 ANQGSEA. This CDR3 has 15 amino acids. Trimming took 6 bases from V and 8 from J; bases not matched to a gene: 14.

The chain uses TRBV28 and TRBJ2-1; TRBD1 might be the D (6 bases). The germline V and J ends were trimmed by 6 bases and 7 bases, with 7 bases remaining between them. CDR1 MDHEN and CDR2 SYDVKM come from the germline V gene. The CDR3 length is 11 residues. In DNA, the CDR3 is TGTGCCAGCAGACAGGGTAATGAGCAGTTCTTC. Its translation is CASRQGNEQFF.

The chain is built from TRBV19 and TRBJ1-1; the D is unclear. Deletions cut 5 bases from V and 4 bases from J, with 14 bases between. Germline V gene sequence: CDR1 LNHDA, CDR2 SQIVND (reference sequence). The CDR3 runs to 14 residues. The DNA for the CDR3 is TGTGCCAGTAGTGTATCAGGCAGCCGCACTGAAGCTTTCTTT. As protein: CASSVSGSRTEAFF.

The chain joins TRBV4-3 to TRBJ2-3; D is ambiguous. The V gene lost 0 bases and the J gene lost 2 bases, with 6 bases spanning the gap. Per the germline V gene, CDR1 is LGHNA and CDR2 is YSLEER. CDR3 length: 14 amino acids. DNA of the CDR3: TGCGCCAGCAGCCAAGAGGCGGACACAGATACGCAGTATTTT. Protein sequence: CASSQEADTDTQYF.

V usage is TRBV5-5 and J usage is TRBJ2-7, with 10 bases fitting TRBD1. Per the germline V gene, CDR1 is SGHKS and CDR2 is YYEKEE (reference sequence). The V segment lost 4 bases and the J segment 6 bases; nucleotides outside the gene matches: 10. This CDR3 has 15 residues. CDR3 amino acids: CASSPAGTGAGEQYF. The CDR3 bases are TGTGCCAGCAGCCCTGCCGGGACAGGGGCTGGCGAGCAGTACTTC.

The chain joins TRBV3-1 (or the pseudogene TRBV3-2) to TRBJ2-7; weak D call: TRBD1 (6 bases). Germline values: CDR1 LGHDT, CDR2 YNNKEL (reference sequence). The CDR3 sequence is 14 residues long. Trimming took off 4 bases at V and 1 base at J, with 11 bases between the two ends. The CDR3 DNA follows: TGTGCCAGCAGCCCAGGGGCAGGGTCCTACGAGCAGTACTTC. Protein: CASSPGAGSYEQYF.

The chain has TRBV19 and TRBJ1-3; weak D call: TRBD1 (6 bases). The CDR3 spans 15 residues. Germline assignment: CDR1 LNHDA and CDR2 SQIVND (reference sequence). The ends were cut back, 6 bases at V and 2 bases at J, with 14 bases in the middle. The CDR3 here is CASRFHQGTGNTIYF. DNA of the CDR3: TGTGCCAGTAGGTTTCATCAGGGGACTGGAAACACCATATATTTT.